This T cell receptor (beta chain) comes out of a study of T cells in Graves' hyperthyroidism and ophthalmopathy. Study-wide background: Peripheral blood sampling occurred at initial diagnosis, before any treatment.

Study-wide results and caveats: Classification by a 13 V-J model distinguished ophthalmopathy from stable hyperthyroidism. Most thyroid clonotypes expanded above 0.001 were also detected in blood.

This clonotype was seen ten or more times. Its antigen is undetermined. Amplified TCR beta CDR3 regions came from RNA transcripts. RT-PCR in the first round (using the HTBI primer set) targeted the TCR CDR3. TCRdb analysed the multiplex PCR reads with MiXCR anew, one entry per CDR3 protein. The sample yields around 380,000 distinct CDR3 sequences, approximately 15% seen once. Thyroid ultrasound and orbital computed tomography, with clinical symptoms and serum thyroxine and TRAb, informed diagnoses. Sequenced sample: blood. The TCR was taken from a man aged 25-40 years with Graves' hyperthyroidism that later progressed to Graves' ophthalmopathy.

The CDR3 is CASSLRDGANYGYTF. DNA of the CDR3: TGTGCCAGCAGCTTAAGGGACGGAGCTAACTATGGCTACACCTTC. The rearrangement links TRBV11-1 to TRBJ1-2; D might be TRBD1 (5 bases). V lost 2 bases and J lost 0, with 10 bases in between. The CDR3 contains 15 residues. Germline V gene sequence: CDR1 SGHAT, CDR2 FQDESV (reference sequence). The variable domain in full, with the rest retrieved from reference TRBV11-1 and TRBJ1-2, is EAEVAQSPRYKITEKSQAVAFWCDPISGHATLYWYRQILGQGPELLVQFQDESVVDDSQLPKDRFSAERLKGVDSTLKIQPAELGDSAMYLCASSLRDGANYGYTFGSGTRLTVV.